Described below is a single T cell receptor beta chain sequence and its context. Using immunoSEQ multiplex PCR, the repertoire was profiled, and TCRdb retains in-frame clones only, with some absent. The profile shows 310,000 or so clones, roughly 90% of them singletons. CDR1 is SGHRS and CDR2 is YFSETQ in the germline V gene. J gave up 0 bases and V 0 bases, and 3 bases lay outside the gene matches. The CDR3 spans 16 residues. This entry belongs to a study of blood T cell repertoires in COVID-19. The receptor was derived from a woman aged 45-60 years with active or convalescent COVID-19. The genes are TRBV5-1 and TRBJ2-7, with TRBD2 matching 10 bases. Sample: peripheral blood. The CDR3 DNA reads TGCGCCAGCAGCTTGGGACTAGCGGGTTTCTCCTACGAGCAGTACTTC. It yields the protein CASSLGLAGFSYEQYF. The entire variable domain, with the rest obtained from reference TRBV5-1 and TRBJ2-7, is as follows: KAGVTQTPRYLIKTRGQQVTLSCSPISGHRSVSWYQQTPGQGLQFLFEYFSETQRNKGNFPGRFSGRQFSNSRSEMNVSTLELGDSALYLCASSLGLAGFSYEQYFGPGTRLTVT.